This is a list of T cell receptor beta chains from one sample in a study of blood T cell repertoires in COVID-19. Generated by immunoSEQ multiplex PCR, the TCRdb table keeps only in-frame clones and is missing some. The table shows 100,000 to 120,000 clones, with 70% to 90% occurring only once. The sequenced sample consisted of peripheral blood. These receptor sequences come from a man aged 35-49 years with acute or convalescent COVID-19. The CDR3 runs from the conserved cysteine through the conserved F or W.

TRBJ1-4	TRBV10-3	CAISESGDSDYNEKLFF
TRBJ2-1	TRBV29-1	CSVEVERGADNEQFF
TRBJ1-4	TRBV7-9	CATEGTGIEKLFF
TRBJ1-1	TRBV7-2	CASSIRDRENTEAFF
TRBJ2-1	TRBV19	CASTIGGTGYNEQFF
TRBJ1-1	TRBV6-5	CASGRQGLNTEAFF
TRBJ1-3	TRBV5-6	CASSEPGQVPSVTGNTIYF
TRBJ2-5	TRBV7-9	CASSTTGKETQYF
TRBJ1-2	TRBV5-4	CASSLSGGAYGYTF
TRBJ1-1	TRBV2	CASSEDMNTEAFF
TRBJ1-1	TRBV27	CAIRDFLNTEAFF
TRBJ1-6	TRBV5-1	CASSFRQGDPGSPLHF
TRBJ2-4	TRBV6-2/TRBV6-3	CASSARKGHENIQYF
TRBJ2-1	TRBV29-1	CSVSLVVRDEQFF
TRBJ2-3	TRBV30	CAWSATRKGIDTQYF
TRBJ2-5	TRBV18	CASSLISETNQETQYF
TRBJ2-7	TRBV3-1/TRBV3-2	CASSQQWSSYEQYF
TRBJ2-2	TRBV10-3	CAISEGQGTTGELFF
TRBJ1-1	TRBV4-1	CASSQGGVNTEAFF
TRBJ2-5	TRBV5-4	CASSGASGLALKTQYF
TRBJ2-1	TRBV7-3	CASSPQTSGAFDEQFF
TRBJ2-1	TRBV4-2	CASSPALAGGRNEQFF
TRBJ1-1	TRBV19	CASSLQTGGNTEAFF
TRBJ2-7	TRBV24-1	CATTGTGGEQYF
TRBJ1-2	TRBV5-1	CASSLDGGYGYTF
TRBJ2-1	TRBV10-3	CAISTSGGHNEQFF
TRBJ2-5	TRBV21-1	CASSQVRQPGRETQYF
TRBJ1-1	TRBV19	CASSIDLATEAFF
TRBJ2-7	TRBV5-1	CASSFQGGTDSYEQYF
TRBJ2-1	TRBV4-1	CASGAQGAVEQFF
TRBJ2-3	TRBV27	CASSSTGGRADTQYF
TRBJ2-5	TRBV18	CASSPTILTSAETQYF
TRBJ2-7	TRBV6-1	CASSETGSYEQYF
TRBJ2-2	TRBV11-2	CASSPPNIGTGELFF
TRBJ1-1	TRBV6-6	CASSPRQSTEAFF
TRBJ1-2	TRBV7-2	CASSSSTNPNYGYTF
TRBJ2-3	TRBV14	CASSQGGWADTQYF
TRBJ2-3	TRBV11-2	CASSLGGAGYDWGTQYF
TRBJ2-2	TRBV5-4	CASSEGHPNTGELFF
TRBJ2-2	TRBV5-5	CASSFSSQSNTGELFF
TRBJ2-7	TRBV13	CASSYTGPKSEQYF
TRBJ2-5	TRBV2	CARRRQETQYF
TRBJ1-1	TRBV4-1	CASRQGTEAFF
TRBJ2-5	TRBV6-5	CASSRMTGGRETQYF
TRBJ1-5	TRBV7-2	CASSLATGSGQPQHF
TRBJ2-3	TRBV7-2	CASRVERKDTQYF
TRBJ1-4	TRBV10-3	CAISEMSWGAREAEKLFF
NA	TRBV6-1	CASSEVEQTKLFF
TRBJ2-7	TRBV19	CASSSGTSARYEQYF
TRBJ2-7	TRBV5-5	CASSLVQGNGGYEQYF
TRBJ1-4	TRBV7-9	CASSLRDRGLDEKLFF
TRBJ2-7	TRBV5-1	CASSLAGTGSYEQYF
TRBJ2-2	TRBV7-2	CASSLASGAGELFF
TRBJ2-7	TRBV6-6	CASSYFRQPRTYEQYF
TRBJ1-1	TRBV3-1/TRBV3-2	CASSQEQKTTEAFF
TRBJ2-7	TRBV28	CASSLFDRPYEQYF
TRBJ1-2	TRBV6-6	CASSSLSRNYGYTF